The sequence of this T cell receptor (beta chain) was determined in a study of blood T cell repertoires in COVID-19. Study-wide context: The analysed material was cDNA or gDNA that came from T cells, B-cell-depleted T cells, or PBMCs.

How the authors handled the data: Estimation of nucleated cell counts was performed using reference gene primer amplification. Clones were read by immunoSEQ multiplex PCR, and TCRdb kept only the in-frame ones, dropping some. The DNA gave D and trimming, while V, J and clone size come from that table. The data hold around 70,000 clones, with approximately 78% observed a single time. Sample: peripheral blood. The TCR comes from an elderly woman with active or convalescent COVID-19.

Here the CDR3 DNA reads TGTGCCACCAGTGATAACGGGTTGAGCAATCAGCCCCAGCATTTT. Protein product: CATSDNGLSNQPQHF. J is TRBJ1-5 and V is TRBV24-1; D remains unclear. The CDR3 covers 15 residues. The germline V gene has CDR1 KGHDR and CDR2 SFDVKD. Deletions cut 3 bases from V and 1 base from J, with 9 bases between.